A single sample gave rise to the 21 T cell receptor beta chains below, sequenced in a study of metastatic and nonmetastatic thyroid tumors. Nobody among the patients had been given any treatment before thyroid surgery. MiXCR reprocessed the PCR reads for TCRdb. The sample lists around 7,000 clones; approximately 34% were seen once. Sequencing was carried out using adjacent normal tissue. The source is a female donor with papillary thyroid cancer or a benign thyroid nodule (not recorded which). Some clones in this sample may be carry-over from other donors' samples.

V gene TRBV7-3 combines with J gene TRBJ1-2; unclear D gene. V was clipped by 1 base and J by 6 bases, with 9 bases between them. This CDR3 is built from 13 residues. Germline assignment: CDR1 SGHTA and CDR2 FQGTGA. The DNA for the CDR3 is TGTGCCAGCAGCTTAAGTCCAGGAAATGGCTACACCTTC. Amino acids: CASSLSPGNGYTF.

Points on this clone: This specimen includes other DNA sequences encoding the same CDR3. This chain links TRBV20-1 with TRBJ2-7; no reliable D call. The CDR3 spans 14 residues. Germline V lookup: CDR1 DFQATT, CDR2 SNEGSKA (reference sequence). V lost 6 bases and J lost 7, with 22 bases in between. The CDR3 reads CSALGAQGNREQYF. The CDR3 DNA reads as TGCAGTGCACTCGGAGCCCAAGGGAACCGAGAGCAGTACTTC.

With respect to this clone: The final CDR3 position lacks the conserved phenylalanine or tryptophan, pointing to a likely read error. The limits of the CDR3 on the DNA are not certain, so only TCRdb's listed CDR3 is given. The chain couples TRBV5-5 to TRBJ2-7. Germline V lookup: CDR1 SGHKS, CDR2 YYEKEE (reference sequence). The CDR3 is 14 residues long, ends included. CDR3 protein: CASSLGRYTYEKYS.

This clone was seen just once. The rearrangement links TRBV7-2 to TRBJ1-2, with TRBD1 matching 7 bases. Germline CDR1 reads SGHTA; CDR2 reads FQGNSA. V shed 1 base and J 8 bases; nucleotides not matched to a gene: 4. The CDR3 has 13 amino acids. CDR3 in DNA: TGTGCCAGCAGCTTAGTGGGGACAGACGGCTACACCTTC. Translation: CASSLVGTDGYTF. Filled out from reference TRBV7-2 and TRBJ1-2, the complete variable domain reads GAGVSQSPSNKVTEKGKDVELRCDPISGHTALYWYRQSLGQGLEFLIYFQGNSAPDKSGLPSDRFSAERTGGSVSTLTIQRTQQEDSAVYLCASSLVGTDGYTFGSGTRLTVV.

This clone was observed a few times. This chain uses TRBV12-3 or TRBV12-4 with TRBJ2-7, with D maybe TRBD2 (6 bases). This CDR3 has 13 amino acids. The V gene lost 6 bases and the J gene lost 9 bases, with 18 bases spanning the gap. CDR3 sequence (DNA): TGTGCCAGCAGCTCCGAGGGAGGATTGGGGCAGTACTTC. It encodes CASSSEGGLGQYF.

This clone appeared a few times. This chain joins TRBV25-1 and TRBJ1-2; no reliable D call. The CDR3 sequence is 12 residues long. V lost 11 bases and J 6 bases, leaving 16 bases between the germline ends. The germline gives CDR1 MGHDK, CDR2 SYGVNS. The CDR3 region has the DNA TGTGCCCGCACTTCTTCATTGGATGGCTACACCTTC. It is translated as CARTSSLDGYTF.

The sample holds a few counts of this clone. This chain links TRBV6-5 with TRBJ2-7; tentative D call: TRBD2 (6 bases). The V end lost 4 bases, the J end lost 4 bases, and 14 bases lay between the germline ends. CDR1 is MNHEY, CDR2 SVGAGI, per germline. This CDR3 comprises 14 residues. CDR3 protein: CASSFFGSGYEQYF. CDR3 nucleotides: TGTGCCAGCAGTTTTTTCGGGAGTGGGTACGAGCAGTACTTC.

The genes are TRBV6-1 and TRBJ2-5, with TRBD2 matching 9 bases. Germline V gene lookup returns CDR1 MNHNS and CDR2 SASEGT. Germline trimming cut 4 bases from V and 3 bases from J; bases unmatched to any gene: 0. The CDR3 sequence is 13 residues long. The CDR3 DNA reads TGTGCCAGCAGTGCTAGCGGGGAAGAGACCCAGTACTTC. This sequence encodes CASSASGEETQYF.

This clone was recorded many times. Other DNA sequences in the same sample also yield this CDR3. The CDR3 sequence: CASSDPKGGAAYEQYF. CDR3 DNA sequence: TGTGCCAGCAGTGACCCCAAGGGGGGGGCCGCCTACGAGCAGTACTTC. The chain is built from TRBV6-1 and TRBJ2-7; D is perhaps TRBD2 (7 bases). Germline values: CDR1 MNHNS, CDR2 SASEGT. The CDR3 covers 16 residues. V lost 3 bases to trimming and J lost 2 bases, with 17 bases between them.

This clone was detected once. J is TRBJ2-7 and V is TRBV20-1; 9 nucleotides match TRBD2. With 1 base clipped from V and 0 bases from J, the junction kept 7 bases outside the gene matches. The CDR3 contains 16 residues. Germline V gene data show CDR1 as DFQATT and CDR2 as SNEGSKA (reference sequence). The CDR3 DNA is TGCAGTGCTAGAGGTGGACTAGCGCCGAGCTCCTACGAGCAGTACTTC. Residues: CSARGGLAPSSYEQYF.

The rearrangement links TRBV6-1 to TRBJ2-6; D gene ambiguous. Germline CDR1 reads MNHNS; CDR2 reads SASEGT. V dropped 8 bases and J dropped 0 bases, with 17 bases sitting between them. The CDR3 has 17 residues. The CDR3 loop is CASGSLQGNSGANVLTF. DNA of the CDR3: TGTGCCAGCGGGTCCCTACAAGGAAACTCTGGGGCCAACGTCCTGACTTTC.

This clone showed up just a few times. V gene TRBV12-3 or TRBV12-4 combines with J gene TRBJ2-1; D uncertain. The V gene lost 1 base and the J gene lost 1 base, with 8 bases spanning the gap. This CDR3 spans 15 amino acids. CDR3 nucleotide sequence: TGTGCCAGCAGTTTAGGGTCTTCTTCCTACAATGAGCAGTTCTTC. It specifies CASSLGSSSYNEQFF.

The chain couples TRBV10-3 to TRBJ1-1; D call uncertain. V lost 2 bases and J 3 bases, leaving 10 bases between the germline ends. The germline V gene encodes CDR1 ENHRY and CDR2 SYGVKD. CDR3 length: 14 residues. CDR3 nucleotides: TGTGCCATCAGTGAGCCAGCCACGGACACTGAAGCTTTCTTT. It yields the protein CAISEPATDTEAFF.

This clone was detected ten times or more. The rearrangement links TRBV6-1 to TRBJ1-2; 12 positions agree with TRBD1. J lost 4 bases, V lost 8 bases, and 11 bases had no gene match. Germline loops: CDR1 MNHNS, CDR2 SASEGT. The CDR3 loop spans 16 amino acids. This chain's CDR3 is CASYFPGTGGSYGYTF. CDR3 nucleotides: TGTGCCAGCTATTTCCCCGGGACAGGGGGCAGCTATGGCTACACCTTC.

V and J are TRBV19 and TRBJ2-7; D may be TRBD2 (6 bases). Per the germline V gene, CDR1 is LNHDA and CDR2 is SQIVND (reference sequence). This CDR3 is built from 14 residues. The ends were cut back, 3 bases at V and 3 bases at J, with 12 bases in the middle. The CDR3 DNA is TGTGCCAGTAGTATTCGGGGGACCTTCTACGAGCAGTACTTC. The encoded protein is CASSIRGTFYEQYF.

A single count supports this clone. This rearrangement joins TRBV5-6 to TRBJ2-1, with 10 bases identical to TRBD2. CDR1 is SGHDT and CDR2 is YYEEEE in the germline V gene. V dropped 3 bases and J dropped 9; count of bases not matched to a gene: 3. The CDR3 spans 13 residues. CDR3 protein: CASSWGLASEQFF. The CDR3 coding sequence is TGTGCCAGCAGCTGGGGACTAGCGTCTGAGCAGTTCTTC. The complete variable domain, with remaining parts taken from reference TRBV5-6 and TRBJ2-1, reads DAGVTQSPTHLIKTRGQQVTLRCSPKSGHDTVSWYQQALGQGPQFIFQYYEEEERQRGNFPDRFSGHQFPNYSSELNVNALLLGDSALYLCASSWGLASEQFFGPGTRLTVL.

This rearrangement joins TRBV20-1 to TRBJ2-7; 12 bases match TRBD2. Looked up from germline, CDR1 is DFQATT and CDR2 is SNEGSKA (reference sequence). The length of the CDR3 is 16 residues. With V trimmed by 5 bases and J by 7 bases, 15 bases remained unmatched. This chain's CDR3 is CSALGLAGRGNGEQYF. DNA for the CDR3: TGCAGTGCTCTCGGACTAGCGGGACGAGGGAATGGGGAGCAGTACTTC.

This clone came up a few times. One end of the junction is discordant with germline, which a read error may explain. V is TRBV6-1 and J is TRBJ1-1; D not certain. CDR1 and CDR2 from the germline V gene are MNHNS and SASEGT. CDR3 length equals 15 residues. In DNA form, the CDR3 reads TGTGCCAGCATTCTGACGGGTGTGTTCCCAGGTGAAGCCTTCTTT. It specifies CASILTGVFPGEAFF.

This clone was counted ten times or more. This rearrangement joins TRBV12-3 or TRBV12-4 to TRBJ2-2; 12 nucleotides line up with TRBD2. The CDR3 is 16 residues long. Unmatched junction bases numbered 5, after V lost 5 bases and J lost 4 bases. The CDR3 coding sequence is TGTGCCAGCAGTCCTCTAGCGGGAGGGCTCACCGGGGAGCTGTTTTTT. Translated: CASSPLAGGLTGELFF.

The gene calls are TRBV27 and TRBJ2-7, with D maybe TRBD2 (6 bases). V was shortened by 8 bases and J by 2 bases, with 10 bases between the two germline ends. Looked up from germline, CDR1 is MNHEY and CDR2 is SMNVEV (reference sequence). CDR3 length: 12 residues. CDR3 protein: CASGRSPYEQYF. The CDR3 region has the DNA TGTGCCAGCGGGAGGAGCCCCTACGAGCAGTACTTC.

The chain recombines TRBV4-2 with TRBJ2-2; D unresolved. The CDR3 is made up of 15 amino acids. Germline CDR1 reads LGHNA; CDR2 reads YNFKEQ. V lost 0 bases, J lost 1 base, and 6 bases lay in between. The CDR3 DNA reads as TGTGCCAGCAGCCAAGATAAACGGAACACCGGGGAGCTGTTTTTT. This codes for CASSQDKRNTGELFF.